The 6 T cell receptor beta chains listed next were all sequenced from one sample in a study of blood T cells in healthy people across ages (dated by TCRdb to the mid-2010s). Library construction relied on 5' RACE. The reads were generated on an Illumina HiSeq 2500. A second 7 to 11 cycle PCR used a sample-barcoded 5' primer and a J-beta primer mix. TCRdb took the public reads, trimmed them with fastp at Q25, ran MiXCR for clone calling and kept in-frame beta chains. One record per CDR3 amino acid sequence lists the most common genes and DNA. The sample yields over 700,000 distinct CDR3 sequences; roughly 25% were counted once. 9.4% of the sample is in the top ten clones. The same sample was also used in a study of T cells of mothers and their children.

Sequenced input: blood. The source of these receptors is a boy aged 5-17 years in good health.

The chain carries TRBV20-1 and TRBJ1-2; no reliable D call. Germline loops: CDR1 DFQATT, CDR2 SNEGSKA (reference sequence). The length of the CDR3 is 13 residues. V was cut by 1 base and J by 5 bases, with 11 bases left in between. CDR3 sequence reads: CSARGTNEYGYTF. CDR3 nucleotides: TGCAGTGCTAGAGGTACCAACGAGTATGGCTACACCTTC.

V usage is TRBV6-2 or TRBV6-3 and J usage is TRBJ2-3, with a possible D match to TRBD2 (6 bases). V dropped 5 bases and J dropped 4 bases, with 16 bases sitting between them. This CDR3 contains 15 residues. Per the germline V gene, CDR1 is MNHEY and CDR2 is SVGEGT. For the CDR3, the DNA is TGTGCCAGCAGTCATACGGAGGAGGGACCAGATACGCAGTATTTT. Residues: CASSHTEEGPDTQYF.

This clonotype was detected only a few times. This rearrangement joins TRBV5-1 to TRBJ2-5, with 16 nucleotides matching TRBD2. This CDR3 has 17 amino acids. CDR1 is SGHRS and CDR2 is YFSETQ in the germline V gene. J was trimmed by 4 bases and V by 0 bases; bases with no gene match: 3. The CDR3 sequence: CASSLEGTSGGAETQYF. CDR3 DNA: TGCGCCAGCAGCTTGGAAGGGACTAGCGGGGGGGCAGAGACCCAGTACTTC.

This clonotype occurred a few times. V and J are TRBV18 and TRBJ1-5, with D hard to call. Germline lookup yields CDR1 KGHSH and CDR2 LQKENI. The CDR3 covers 12 residues. The V gene lost 2 bases and the J gene lost 4 bases, with 3 bases spanning the gap. The CDR3 DNA reads as TGTGCCAGCTCACCAAAAAATCAGCCCCAGCATTTT. Its protein is CASSPKNQPQHF.

The gene calls are TRBV6-1 and TRBJ2-4, with a weak D call TRBD2 (5 bases). In germline, CDR1 is MNHNS, CDR2 SASEGT. The ends were cut back, 6 bases at V and 9 bases at J, with 18 bases in the middle. The length of the CDR3 is 14 residues. CDR3 protein: CASRPLAGGRIQYF. DNA of the CDR3: TGTGCCAGCAGACCACTTGCGGGTGGGCGCATTCAGTACTTC.

V is TRBV20-1 and J is TRBJ2-5; D is possibly TRBD1 (5 bases). Germline-derived CDR1 and CDR2 are DFQATT and SNEGSKA (reference sequence). The CDR3 has 12 residues. V was pared by 0 bases and J by 7 bases, with 9 bases between. DNA of the CDR3: TGCAGTGCTAGAGAATTAAGGGGGACCCAGTACTTC. The encoded protein is CSARELRGTQYF.